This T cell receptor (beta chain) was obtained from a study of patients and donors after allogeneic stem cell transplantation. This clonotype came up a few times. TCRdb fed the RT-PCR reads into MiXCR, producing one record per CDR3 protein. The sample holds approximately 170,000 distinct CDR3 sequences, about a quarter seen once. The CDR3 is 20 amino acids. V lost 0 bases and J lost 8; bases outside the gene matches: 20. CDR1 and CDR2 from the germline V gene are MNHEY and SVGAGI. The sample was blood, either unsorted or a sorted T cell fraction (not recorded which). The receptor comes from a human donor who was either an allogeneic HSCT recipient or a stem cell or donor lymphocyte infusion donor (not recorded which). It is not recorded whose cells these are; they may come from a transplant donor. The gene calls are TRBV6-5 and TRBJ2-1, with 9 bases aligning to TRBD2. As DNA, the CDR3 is TGTGCCAGCAGTTACTCAGAACCGGGACTAGCCTCAACTCTGGTGGATGAGCAGTTCTTC. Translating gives CASSYSEPGLASTLVDEQFF.